This is a list of T cell receptor beta chains from one sample in a study of liver allograft versus peripheral blood T cells. TCRdb redid the calling of the reads with MiXCR, one entry per CDR3 protein. The sample carries about 8,400 distinct CDR3 sequences, 17% recorded once. The receptors were sampled from a human patient who had a liver transplant. Some of these T cells may belong to the graft donor. The CDR3 runs from the conserved cysteine through the conserved F or W. A D gene is named only where the DNA matches it firmly. Part of the rows lack a size; the others show once, few, many or a class for expanded clones.

abundance | j_gene | d_gene | v_gene | CDR3nt | CDR3aa
medium-sized | TRBJ2-6 | TRBD1 | TRBV10-3 | TGTGCCATCCTTGGACAGGGTTCCTCTGGGGCCAACGTCCTGACTTTC | CAILGQGSSGANVLTF
medium-sized | TRBJ2-1 | TRBD2 | TRBV28 | TGTGCCAGCAGCCGTAGGACTAGCGGGGTCTACAATGAGCAGTTCTTC | CASSRRTSGVYNEQFF
medium-sized | TRBJ2-2 | - | TRBV7-2 | TGTGCCAGCAGCCGTAGAGGGGGGGCGAACACCGGGGAGCTGTTTTTT | CASSRRGGANTGELFF
few | TRBJ1-5 | - | TRBV12-3/TRBV12-4 | TGTGCCAGCAGTCTCCCGGTACAGGGTTGGCAGCCCCAGCATTTT | CASSLPVQGWQPQHF
- | TRBJ1-4 | - | TRBV25-1 | TGTGCCAGCAGTGCCTCAGGGGAGGGGAATGAAAAACTGTTTTTT | CASSASGEGNEKLFF
medium-sized | TRBJ2-4 | - | TRBV18 | TGTGCCAGCTCACACGCGACAGTGAATGTAGCCAAAAACATTCAGTACTTC | CASSHATVNVAKNIQYF
many | TRBJ2-7 | - | TRBV20-1 | TGCAGTGCTAGCCGACCTAGCCGCCTACCGCTCTACGAGCAGTACTTC | CSASRPSRLPLYEQYF
many | TRBJ1-4 | - | TRBV12-3/TRBV12-4 | TGTGCCAGCGGGTTTGGCGCAGGTAATGAAAAACTGTTTTTT | CASGFGAGNEKLFF
medium-sized | TRBJ1-3 | - | TRBV18 | TGTGCCAGCTCAACGACAGCCTCTGGAAACACCATATATTTT | CASSTTASGNTIYF
medium-sized | TRBJ1-4 | - | TRBV6-1 | TGTGCCAGCAGTGAACTGGGACGGACCTTTGAAAAACTGTTTTTT | CASSELGRTFEKLFF
few | TRBJ2-7 | TRBD2 | TRBV20-1 | TGCAGTGCTAGAGCTACTAGCGGGAGGATCGAGCAGTACTTC | CSARATSGRIEQYF
many | TRBJ2-7 | TRBD1 | TRBV9 | TGTGCCAGCAGCGGAACAGGGGTGTCCTACGAGCAGTACTTC | CASSGTGVSYEQYF
few | TRBJ1-1 | - | TRBV20-1 | TGCAGTGCTAGAGATGGGACGGTGAACACTGAAGCTTTCTTT | CSARDGTVNTEAFF
- | TRBJ1-6 | - | TRBV30 | TGTGCCTGGAGGGGCAGAACGGGTTCACCCCTCCACTTT | CAWRGRTGSPLHF
- | TRBJ2-3 | - | TRBV3-1 | TGTGCCAGCAGCCAAGTCAACGGAGATACGCAGTATTTT | CASSQVNGDTQYF
- | TRBJ2-5 | - | TRBV2 | TGTGCCAGCAGTGAAGCCCCGGGGGGCGGGGAGACCCAGTACTTC | CASSEAPGGGETQYF
few | TRBJ1-1 | - | TRBV9 | TGTGCCAGCAGCGGAATGAACACTGAAGCTTTCTTT | CASSGMNTEAFF
medium-sized | TRBJ1-4 | TRBD1 | TRBV9 | TGTGCCAGCAGCGGACAGGGGAGGGAAAAACTGTTTTTT | CASSGQGREKLFF
- | TRBJ2-7 | TRBD2 | TRBV27 | TGTGCCAGCAGTCGACCGGGACTAGTGCCCGAGCAGTACTTC | CASSRPGLVPEQYF
many | TRBJ1-4 | - | TRBV9 | TGTGCCAGCAGCGTAGGATCCACACTTAATGAAAAACTGTTTTTT | CASSVGSTLNEKLFF
- | TRBJ1-1 | - | TRBV7-9 | TGTGCCAGCAGCTGGAAGGGGGAAACTGAAGCTTTCTTT | CASSWKGETEAFF
medium-sized | TRBJ1-6 | TRBD1 | TRBV5-6 | TGTGCCAGCAGTCCGACAGGGGGCTACTATAATTCACCCCTCCACTTT | CASSPTGGYYNSPLHF